Each of the 22 T cell receptor beta chains below was sequenced from the same sample in a study of shared clonotypes between healthy human individuals. TCRdb keeps only in-frame clones here, not all; method: immunoSEQ multiplex PCR. The sample contains roughly 1,500,000 clones, 95% to 99% of which appear only once. Sequencing was carried out using naive CD4+ T cells sorted from blood. This sample's subset: CD45RA+ positively selected. All receptors derive from a young man in good health.

The chain joins TRBV6-5 to TRBJ1-2, with D perhaps matching TRBD1 (6 bases). This CDR3 has 13 amino acids. V lost 6 bases and J lost 4, with 12 bases in between. Germline V CDR1 and CDR2: MNHEY, SVGAGI. DNA of the CDR3: TGTGCCAGCAGCCGGACAGTTTCCTATGGCTACACCTTC. Translating gives CASSRTVSYGYTF.

The V and J genes are TRBV7-2 and TRBJ1-1; 7 bases line up with TRBD1. Germline loops: CDR1 SGHTA, CDR2 FQGNSA. V lost 5 bases and J lost 5; bases outside the gene matches: 8. The CDR3 is made up of 14 amino acids. DNA of the CDR3: TGTGCCAGCAGCGCGGACAGGTTGAGGACTGAAGCTTTCTTT. Its translation is CASSADRLRTEAFF.

This rearrangement joins TRBV7-8 to TRBJ2-5; TRBD2 is a possible D gene (5 bases). The CDR3 consists of 12 residues. Trimming took 8 bases from V and 2 from J, leaving 9 bases between them. In germline, CDR1 is SGHVS, CDR2 FQNEAQ. CDR3 sequence reads: CASWRQQETQYF. DNA of the CDR3: TGTGCCAGCTGGAGGCAGCAAGAGACCCAGTACTTC. Using reference TRBV7-8 and TRBJ2-5 for the parts outside the CDR3, the full variable domain is GAGVSQSPRYKVAKRGQDVALRCDPISGHVSLFWYQQALGQGPEFLTYFQNEAQLDKSGLPSDRFFAERPEGSVSTLKIQRTQQEDSAVYLCASWRQQETQYFGPGTRLLVL.

The chain uses TRBV10-2 and TRBJ2-2; D not resolved. The CDR3 has 14 amino acids. V shed 8 bases and J shed 0 bases, with 10 bases lying between them. The germline V gene has CDR1 WSHSY and CDR2 SAAADI. The CDR3 DNA is TGCGCCAGCGACCGATACGCGAACACCGGGGAGCTGTTTTTT. Residues: CASDRYANTGELFF.

The rearrangement joins TRBV5-1 to TRBJ1-3; maybe TRBD1 (6 bases). CDR1 and CDR2 from the germline V gene are SGHRS and YFSETQ. V gave up 0 bases and J gave up 0 bases, with 19 bases separating them. The CDR3 length is 19 residues. The DNA of the CDR3 is TGCGCCAGCAGCTTGGGGTGGGCGCAGGGGATGAGCTCTGGAAACACCATATATTTT. It yields the protein CASSLGWAQGMSSGNTIYF.

The chain joins TRBV12-5 to TRBJ2-5, with 9 bases lining up with TRBD1. This CDR3 contains 14 residues. V shed 5 bases and J 4 bases; nucleotides not matched to a gene: 5. The germline V gene encodes CDR1 LGHNT and CDR2 FRNRAP. The CDR3 region is CASGPGTGRETQYF. As DNA, the CDR3 is TGTGCTAGTGGTCCCGGGACAGGGAGAGAGACCCAGTACTTC.

The gene calls are TRBV5-5 and TRBJ2-1; D uncertain. Deletions cut 4 bases from V and 8 bases from J, with 10 bases between. The germline CDR1 and CDR2 sequences are SGHKS and YYEKEE (reference sequence). CDR3 length: 12 residues. CDR3 protein: CASSPRWDEQFF. CDR3 nucleotide sequence: TGTGCCAGCAGCCCACGCTGGGATGAGCAGTTCTTC.

The V and J genes are TRBV7-9 and TRBJ2-7, with unresolved D. The V end was cut by 7 bases, the J end by 7 bases, with 14 bases between. CDR3 size: 12 residues. Germline CDR1 SEHNR, CDR2 FQNEAQ (reference sequence). As DNA, the CDR3 is TGTGCCAGCACCCCCGACCGTGGGGAGCAGTACTTC. Translated, it gives CASTPDRGEQYF.

This rearrangement joins TRBV7-9 to TRBJ2-3, with 7 bases aligning to TRBD2. The V gene's germline CDR1 is SEHNR and CDR2 FQNEAQ (reference sequence). CDR3 length: 16 residues. V shed 1 base and J 2 bases; nucleotides not matched to a gene: 6. CDR3 residues: CASSLVRGSPTDTQYF. The CDR3 DNA sequence: TGTGCCAGCAGCTTAGTGCGCGGGAGTCCCACAGATACGCAGTATTTT.

On this clone itself: The germline gene is not matched at one end of the junction; a read error may be the cause. This chain uses TRBV7-3 with TRBJ2-7; 9 bases fit TRBD1. Germline V CDR1 and CDR2: SGHTA, FQGTGA. The CDR3 totals 15 residues. This CDR3 is CASSITGTGFDEQYF. CDR3 coding DNA: TGTGCCAGCAGCATAACCGGGACAGGGTTCGACGAGCAGTACTTC.

The chain links TRBV6-6 to TRBJ2-5; D is unresolved. The CDR3 runs to 10 residues. Germline-derived CDR1 and CDR2 are MNHNY and SVGAGI (reference sequence). Trimming pared 11 bases from V and 4 bases from J, leaving 8 bases between. The CDR3 sequence is CAPWGETQYF. CDR3 bases: TGTGCCCCCTGGGGAGAGACCCAGTACTTC.

The chain uses TRBV2 and TRBJ1-5, with TRBD1 identical over 9 bases. CDR3 length: 14 residues. V lost 7 bases to trimming and J lost 1 base; unmatched junction nucleotides: 2. Germline CDR1 is SNHLY and CDR2 is FYNNEI. The CDR3 sequence: CASKGTGSNQPQHF. The CDR3 DNA follows: TGTGCCAGCAAGGGGACAGGGAGCAATCAGCCCCAGCATTTT.

The J gene is TRBJ2-3, the V gene TRBV7-9, with TRBD2 matching 8 bases. The V segment lost 4 bases and the J segment 4 bases; nucleotides outside the gene matches: 10. CDR3 length: 16 amino acids. The germline CDR1 and CDR2 sequences are SEHNR and FQNEAQ (reference sequence). In DNA form, the CDR3 reads TGTGCCAGCAGCTGGGGACGGCGGGGGGACGCAGATACGCAGTATTTT. Its translation: CASSWGRRGDADTQYF.

The V gene is TRBV27, the J gene TRBJ2-7; no clear D gene. The V end lost 2 bases, the J end lost 1 base, and 21 bases lay between the germline ends. There are 18 residues in the CDR3. Looked up from germline, CDR1 is MNHEY and CDR2 is SMNVEV (reference sequence). The CDR3 coding sequence is TGTGCCAGCAGTTTACAAAAGCTCGGCAGCGAGGAATCCTACGAGCAGTACTTC. Its translation is CASSLQKLGSEESYEQYF.

As to this clone: The limits of the CDR3 on the DNA are not certain, so only TCRdb's listed CDR3 is given. The J gene is TRBJ2-1, the V gene TRBV19. The CDR3 spans 14 amino acids, including both terminal residues. Germline lookup yields CDR1 LNHDA and CDR2 SQIVND (reference sequence). CDR3 residues: CASTSGRVYNEQFF.

For this clone: The same CDR3 also results from other DNA sequences found in this sample. The chain employs TRBV5-1 and TRBJ2-7; 9 bases fit TRBD1. CDR3 length: 13 residues. The germline V gene has CDR1 SGHRS and CDR2 YFSETQ. V trimming: 4 bases; J trimming: 4 bases; junction bases outside the gene matches: 3. In DNA, the CDR3 is TGCGCCAGCAGCAGGGACAGGGAGTACGAGCAGTACTTC. Encoded protein: CASSRDREYEQYF.

The V gene is TRBV18, the J gene TRBJ2-5, with D perhaps TRBD1 (5 bases). The CDR3 length is 15 residues. The germline gives CDR1 KGHSH, CDR2 LQKENI. V was clipped by 4 bases and J by 5 bases, with 17 bases between them. The CDR3 region is CASSQRQRARETQYF. The CDR3 DNA reads as TGTGCCAGCTCACAAAGACAGAGAGCAAGGGAGACCCAGTACTTC. Complete variable domain (other parts from reference TRBV18 and TRBJ2-5): NAGVMQNPRHLVRRRGQEARLRCSPMKGHSHVYWYRQLPEEGLKFMVYLQKENIIDESGMPKERFSAEFPKEGPSILRIQQVVRGDSAAYFCASSQRQRARETQYFGPGTRLLVL.

The CDR3 spells CASTETTAGGAQYF. The CDR3 DNA reads TGTGCCAGCACCGAAACTACCGCAGGAGGGGCCCAGTACTTC. This sequence joins TRBV25-1 and TRBJ2-5, with a possible D match to TRBD2 (6 bases). V shed 7 bases and J shed 9 bases, with 21 bases lying between them. This CDR3 region has 14 residues. Germline lookup yields CDR1 MGHDK and CDR2 SYGVNS. Variable domain in full (rest from reference TRBV25-1 and TRBJ2-5): EADIYQTPRYLVIGTGKKITLECSQTMGHDKMYWYQQDPGMELHLIHYSYGVNSTEKGDLSSESTVSRIRTEHFPLTLESARPSHTSQYLCASTETTAGGAQYFGPGTRLLVL.

This clone was seen just once. The V and J genes are TRBV7-9 and TRBJ2-7; 7 bases map to TRBD2. The V gene end was trimmed by 6 bases and the J gene end by 2 bases; junction bases not matched to a gene: 7. The CDR3 length is 14 residues. Germline V gene lookup returns CDR1 SEHNR and CDR2 FQNEAQ (reference sequence). CDR3 nucleotides: TGTGCCAGCAGTAGGGCCCGGGGGGCCTACGAGCAGTACTTC. Protein product: CASSRARGAYEQYF.

The chain has TRBV2 and TRBJ2-7; 7 positions match TRBD2. CDR3 length: 17 residues. Trimming at V came to 7 bases and at J to 0 bases, leaving 15 bases not matched to a gene. CDR1 and CDR2 (germline): SNHLY, FYNNEI. The CDR3 coding sequence is TGTGCCAGCACCCCTCGACGGGAGGCTATTAACTCCTACGAGCAGTACTTC. Translating gives CASTPRREAINSYEQYF.

This sequence joins TRBV6-1 and TRBJ2-2, with D unresolved. CDR1 is MNHNS and CDR2 is SASEGT in the germline V gene. The CDR3 sequence is 14 residues long. The germline V and J ends were trimmed by 2 bases and 5 bases, with 9 bases remaining between them. The CDR3 here is CASSELTTTGELFF. The CDR3 DNA reads TGTGCCAGCAGTGAACTGACCACAACCGGGGAGCTGTTTTTT.

The rearrangement joins TRBV5-4 to TRBJ2-5, with TRBD2 as a possible D gene (5 bases). Looked up from germline, CDR1 is SGHNT and CDR2 is YYREEE (reference sequence). The CDR3 sequence is 15 residues long. Deletions cut 4 bases from V and 5 bases from J, with 18 bases between. In DNA, the CDR3 is TGTGCCAGCAGCGAGAGGGCGCGGTTTGGTGAGACCCAGTACTTC. Translated, it gives CASSERARFGETQYF.